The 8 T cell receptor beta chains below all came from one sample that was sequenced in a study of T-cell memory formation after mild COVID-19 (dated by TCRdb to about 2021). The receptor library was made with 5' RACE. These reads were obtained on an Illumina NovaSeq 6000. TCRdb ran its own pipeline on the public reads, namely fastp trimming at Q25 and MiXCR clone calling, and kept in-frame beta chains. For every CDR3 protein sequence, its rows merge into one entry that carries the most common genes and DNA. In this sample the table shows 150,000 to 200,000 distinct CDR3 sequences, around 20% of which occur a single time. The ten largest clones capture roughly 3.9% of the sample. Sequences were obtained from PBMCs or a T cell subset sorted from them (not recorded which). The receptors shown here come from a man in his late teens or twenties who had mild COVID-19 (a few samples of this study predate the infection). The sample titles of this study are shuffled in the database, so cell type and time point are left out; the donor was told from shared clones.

The CDR3 here is CASSVAPADTQYF. CDR3 sequence (DNA): TGTGCCAGCAGCGTAGCGCCCGCAGATACGCAGTATTTT. This rearrangement joins TRBV9 to TRBJ2-3; D call uncertain. CDR1 SGDLS and CDR2 YYNGEE come from the germline V gene. The CDR3 consists of 13 residues. V shed 0 bases and J shed 4 bases, with 6 bases lying between them.

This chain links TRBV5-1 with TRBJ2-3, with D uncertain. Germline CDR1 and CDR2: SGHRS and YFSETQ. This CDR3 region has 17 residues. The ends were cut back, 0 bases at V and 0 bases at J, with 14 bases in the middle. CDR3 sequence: CASSLGRNVFSTDTQYF. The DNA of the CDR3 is TGCGCCAGCAGCTTGGGCAGAAACGTCTTTAGCACAGATACGCAGTATTTT.

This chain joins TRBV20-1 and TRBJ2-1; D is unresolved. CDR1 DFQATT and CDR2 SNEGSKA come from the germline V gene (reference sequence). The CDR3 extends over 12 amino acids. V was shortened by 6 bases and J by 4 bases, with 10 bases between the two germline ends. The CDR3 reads CSARVAYNEQFF. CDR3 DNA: TGCAGTGCCCGTGTGGCATACAATGAGCAGTTCTTC.

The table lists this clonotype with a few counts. The CDR3 nucleotides are TGTGCCAGCAACGAACCCTTTACCGGCGCCTACGATACGCAGTATTTT. Protein: CASNEPFTGAYDTQYF. The chain uses TRBV12-3 or TRBV12-4 and TRBJ2-3; D uncertain. Trimming pared 7 bases from V and 6 bases from J, leaving 23 bases between. The CDR3 runs to 16 residues.

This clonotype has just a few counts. CDR3 sequence reads: CASSKREGNTEAFF. In DNA form, the CDR3 reads TGTGCCAGCAGCAAAAGAGAGGGGAACACTGAAGCTTTCTTT. The rearrangement joins TRBV7-8 to TRBJ1-1; no firm D call. Germline V CDR1 and CDR2: SGHVS, FQNEAQ. This CDR3 contains 14 residues. The V gene lost 5 bases and the J gene lost 1 base, with 11 bases spanning the gap.

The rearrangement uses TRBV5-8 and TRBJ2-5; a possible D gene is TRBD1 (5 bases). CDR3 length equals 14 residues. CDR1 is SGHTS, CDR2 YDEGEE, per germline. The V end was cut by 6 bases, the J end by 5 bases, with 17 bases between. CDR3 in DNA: TGTGCCAGCAAGGGCCACAGGAACCTCGAGACCCAGTACTTC. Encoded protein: CASKGHRNLETQYF.

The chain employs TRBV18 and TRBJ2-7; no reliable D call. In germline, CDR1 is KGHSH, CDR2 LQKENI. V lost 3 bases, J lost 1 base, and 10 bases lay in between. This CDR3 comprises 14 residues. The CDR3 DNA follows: TGTGCCAGCTCACCCGAGCAGACTTCCTACGAGCAGTACGTC. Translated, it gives CASSPEQTSYEQYV.

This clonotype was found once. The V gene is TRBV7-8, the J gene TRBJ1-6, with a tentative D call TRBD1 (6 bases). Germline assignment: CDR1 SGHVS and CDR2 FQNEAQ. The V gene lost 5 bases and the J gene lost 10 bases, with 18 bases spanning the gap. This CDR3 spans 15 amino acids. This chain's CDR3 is CASSPQGQGRSPLHF. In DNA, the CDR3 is TGTGCCAGCAGCCCTCAGGGGCAGGGACGGTCACCCCTCCACTTT. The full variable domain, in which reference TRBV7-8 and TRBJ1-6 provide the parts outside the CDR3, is GAGVSQSPRYKVAKRGQDVALRCDPISGHVSLFWYQQALGQGPEFLTYFQNEAQLDKSGLPSDRFFAERPEGSVSTLKIQRTQQEDSAVYLCASSPQGQGRSPLHFGNGTRLTVT.